This T cell receptor beta chain derives from a study of T cell repertoires in cytomegalovirus infection. For the study at large: HLA-B-restricted CMV epitopes that are well studied, plus recently identified HLA-C-restricted ones, were used by the study.

General study findings and limits: People with CMV and the relevant HLA were identified by cumulative public TCR beta family frequency. Dominating the ex vivo response were HLA-C-restricted CMV-specific TCR beta clonotypes.

TCRdb reprocessed the reads with MiXCR, giving one entry per CDR3 protein. The table includes roughly 120,000 distinct CDR3 sequences, more than 30% detected once. Losses at the gene ends were 7 bases for V and 7 bases for J; bases not matched to a gene: 9. Per the germline V gene, CDR1 is LNHDA and CDR2 is SQIVND (reference sequence). This CDR3 comprises 14 residues. With regard to this clonotype: Its antigen is unidentified.

The material was CD8+ T cells from cultured PBMCs, obtained from culture after CMV antigen stimulation. The gene calls are TRBV19 and TRBJ1-5; 8 bases map to TRBD1. This TCR derives from a human donor in good health (CMV status not recorded). Some clones in this sample may be carry-over from other donors' samples. The CDR3 DNA follows: TGTGCCAGTACTGACGGACAGGGCACCCAGCCCCAGCATTTT. Its protein is CASTDGQGTQPQHF. The whole variable domain, filled in from reference TRBV19 and TRBJ1-5, reads DGGITQSPKYLFRKEGQNVTLSCEQNLNHDAMYWYRQDPGQGLRLIYYSQIVNDFQKGDIAEGYSVSREKKESFPLTVTSAQKNPTAFYLCASTDGQGTQPQHFGDGTRLSIL.